This TCR beta chain was identified in a study of tissue T cells after allogeneic stem cell transplantation. On the study more broadly: Samples with visible lymphocytes on H&E were prioritized for sequencing.

Sequencing was performed with immunoSEQ multiplex PCR; in TCRdb, only in-frame clones are kept and a portion is missing. The sample has about 10,000 clones; approximately 65% are singletons. This clone rates as medium-sized. The CDR3 totals 13 residues. The germline gives CDR1 SGHTA, CDR2 FQGTGA. V was trimmed by 5 bases and J by 8 bases, leaving 15 bases between them. This chain links TRBV7-3 with TRBJ1-1; D not resolved. This sample comprised tissue from the stomach, obtained at autopsy. The sequence came from a male donor aged 60 or over with lung cancer. As DNA, the CDR3 is TGTGCCAGCAGCCTCGTGGTCGTGGGCGAAGCTTTCTTT. Translating it yields CASSLVVVGEAFF.